This entry features one T cell receptor (beta chain) sequence. The data derive from a study of T cell changes during pregnancy in multiple sclerosis. The protocol was immunoSEQ multiplex PCR, while the TCRdb copy is restricted to in-frame clones and leaves out a portion. This sample has 55,000 to 70,000 clones, with around 91% found just once. Per the germline V gene, CDR1 is MNHEY and CDR2 is SVGAGI. This CDR3 is built from 15 residues. The ends lost 4 bases at V and 4 bases at J; junction bases unmatched: 6. The chain is built from TRBV6-5 and TRBJ2-4, with 8 positions matching TRBD1. Sample: peripheral blood, taken in the third trimester of pregnancy. The source of this sequence is a female donor in good health, enrolled as a control in a pregnancy study. CDR3: CASSFSGQGKNIQYF. CDR3 DNA: TGTGCCAGCAGTTTTTCCGGACAGGGTAAAAACATTCAGTACTTC.